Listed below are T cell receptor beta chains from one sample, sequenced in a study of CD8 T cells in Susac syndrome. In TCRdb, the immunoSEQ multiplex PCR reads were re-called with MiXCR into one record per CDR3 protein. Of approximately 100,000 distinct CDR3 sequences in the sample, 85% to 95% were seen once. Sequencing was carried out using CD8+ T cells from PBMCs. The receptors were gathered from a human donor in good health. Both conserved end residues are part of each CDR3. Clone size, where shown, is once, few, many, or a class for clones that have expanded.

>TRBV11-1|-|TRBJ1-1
CASSLAEAGFNTEAFF
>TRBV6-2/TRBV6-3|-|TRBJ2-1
CASSYTPGLGYYNEQFF
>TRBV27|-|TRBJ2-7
CASTRDRGYNEQYF
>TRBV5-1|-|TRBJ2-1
CASSLVSSGDNEQFF
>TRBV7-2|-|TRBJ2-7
CASSFPGLQGYEQYF
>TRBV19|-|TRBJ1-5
CASSPGGIQPQHF
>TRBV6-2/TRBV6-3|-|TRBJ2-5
CASSQTSGGETQYF
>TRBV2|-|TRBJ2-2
CANRGLAAGELFF
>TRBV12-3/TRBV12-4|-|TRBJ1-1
CASSTGFGTEAFF
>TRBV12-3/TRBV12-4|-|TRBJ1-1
CASSVTGGGSVEAFF
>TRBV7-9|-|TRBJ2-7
CAVDRNRPYEQYF
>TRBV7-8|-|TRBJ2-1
CASSIRAGETYNEQFF
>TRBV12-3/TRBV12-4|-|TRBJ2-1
CASRPTSGSLNEQFF
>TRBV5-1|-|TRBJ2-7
CASSLVRDGFMGEQYF
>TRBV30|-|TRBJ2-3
CAWSLRQGADTQYF
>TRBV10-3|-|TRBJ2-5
CAISEETGRHQYF
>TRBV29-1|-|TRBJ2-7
CSVEEHGQGREQYF
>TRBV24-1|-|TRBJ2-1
CATSAAGANEQFF
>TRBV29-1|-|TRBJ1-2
CSVGSSWGYTF
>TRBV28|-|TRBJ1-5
CASSFLGGNQPQHF
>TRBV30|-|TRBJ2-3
CAWSTAGGSRSDTQYF
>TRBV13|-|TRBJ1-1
CASSLRSNRNTEAFF
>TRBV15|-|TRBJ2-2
CATSRDKDRDTGELFF
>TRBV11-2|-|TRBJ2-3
CASSLGAGGRTDTQYF
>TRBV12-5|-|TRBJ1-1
CASSSVPGLVGAFF
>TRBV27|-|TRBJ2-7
CASSLISGGTYEQYF
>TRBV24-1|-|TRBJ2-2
CATSDARGWNTGELFF
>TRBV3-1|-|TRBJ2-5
CASSAGTSGGYETQYF
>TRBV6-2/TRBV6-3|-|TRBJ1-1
CASSYRGPEAFF
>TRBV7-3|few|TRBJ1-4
CASSAPNEKLFF
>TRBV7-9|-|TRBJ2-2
CASSLGSGELFF
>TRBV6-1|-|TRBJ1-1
CASRPTGGTEAFF
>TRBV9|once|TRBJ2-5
CASSVDSAPKTQYF
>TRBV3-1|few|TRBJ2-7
CASSQNLQGYEQYF
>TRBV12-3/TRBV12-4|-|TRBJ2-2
CASNLQQTGELFF
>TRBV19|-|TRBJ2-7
CASSAGGTAYEQYF
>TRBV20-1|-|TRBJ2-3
CSASSGGGATDTQYF
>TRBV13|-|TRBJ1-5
CASSNRDEPNQPQHF
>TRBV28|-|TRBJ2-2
CASSRVGGRNTGELFF
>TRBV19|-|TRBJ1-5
CASSIGGYSNQPQHF
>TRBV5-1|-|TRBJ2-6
CASSGTGSSGANVLTF
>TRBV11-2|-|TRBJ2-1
CASSLTYNEQFF
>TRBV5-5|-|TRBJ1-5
CASSLERDQPQHF
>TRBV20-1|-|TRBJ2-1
CSANGWRSGLYNEQFF
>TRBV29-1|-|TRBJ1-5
CSVLDQSNQPQHF
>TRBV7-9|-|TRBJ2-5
CASSHPVAGETQYF
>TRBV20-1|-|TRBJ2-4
CSARQVQNIQYF
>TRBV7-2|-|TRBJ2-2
CASSIHWGGTGELFF
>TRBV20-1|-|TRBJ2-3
CSASSRDPTDTQYF
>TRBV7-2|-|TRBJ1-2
CASSLALHGYTF
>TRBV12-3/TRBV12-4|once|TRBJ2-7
CASSFLVSREQYF
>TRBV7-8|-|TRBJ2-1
CASSLDSSLGGPEDNEQFF
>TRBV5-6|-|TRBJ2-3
CASSLSGGPDTQYF
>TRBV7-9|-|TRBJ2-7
CASSFNYEQYF
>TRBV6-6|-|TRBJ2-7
CASSYSGTGGWEQYF
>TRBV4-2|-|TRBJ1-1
CASSQVSSRGYTEAFF
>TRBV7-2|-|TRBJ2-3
CASQLGVGTDTQYF
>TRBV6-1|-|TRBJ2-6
CASTLGGSGANVLTF
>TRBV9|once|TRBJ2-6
CASSSKYSFSGANVLTF
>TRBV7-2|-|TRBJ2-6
CASSRYTSSGANVLTF